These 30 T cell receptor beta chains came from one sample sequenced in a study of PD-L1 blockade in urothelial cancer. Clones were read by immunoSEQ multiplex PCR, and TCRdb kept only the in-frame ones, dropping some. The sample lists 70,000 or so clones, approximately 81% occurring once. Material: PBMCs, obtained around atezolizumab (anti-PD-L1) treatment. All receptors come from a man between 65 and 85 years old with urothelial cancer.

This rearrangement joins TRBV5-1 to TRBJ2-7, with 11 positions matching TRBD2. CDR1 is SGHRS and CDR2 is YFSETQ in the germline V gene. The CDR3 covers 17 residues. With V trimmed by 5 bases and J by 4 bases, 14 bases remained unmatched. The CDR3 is CASRTSGSFFGRYEQYF. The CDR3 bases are TGCGCCAGCAGAACTAGCGGGAGCTTTTTCGGGAGGTACGAGCAGTACTTC. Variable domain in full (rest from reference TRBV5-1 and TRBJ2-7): KAGVTQTPRYLIKTRGQQVTLSCSPISGHRSVSWYQQTPGQGLQFLFEYFSETQRNKGNFPGRFSGRQFSNSRSEMNVSTLELGDSALYLCASRTSGSFFGRYEQYFGPGTRLTVT.

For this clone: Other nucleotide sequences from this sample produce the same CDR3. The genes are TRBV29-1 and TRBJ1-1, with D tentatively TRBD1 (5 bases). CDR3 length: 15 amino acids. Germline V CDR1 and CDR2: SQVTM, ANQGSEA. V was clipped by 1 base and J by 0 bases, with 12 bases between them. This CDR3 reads CSVEAGQWVNTEAFF. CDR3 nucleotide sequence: TGCAGCGTTGAAGCTGGACAATGGGTGAACACTGAAGCTTTCTTT.

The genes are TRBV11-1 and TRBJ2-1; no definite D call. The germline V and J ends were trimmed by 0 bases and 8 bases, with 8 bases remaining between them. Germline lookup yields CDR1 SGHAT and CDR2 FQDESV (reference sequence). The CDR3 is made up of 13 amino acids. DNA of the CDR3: TGTGCCAGCAGCTTAGCGTCACGGGATGAGCAGTTCTTC. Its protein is CASSLASRDEQFF. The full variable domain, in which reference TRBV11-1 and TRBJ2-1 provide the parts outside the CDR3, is EAEVAQSPRYKITEKSQAVAFWCDPISGHATLYWYRQILGQGPELLVQFQDESVVDDSQLPKDRFSAERLKGVDSTLKIQPAELGDSAMYLCASSLASRDEQFFGPGTRLTVL.

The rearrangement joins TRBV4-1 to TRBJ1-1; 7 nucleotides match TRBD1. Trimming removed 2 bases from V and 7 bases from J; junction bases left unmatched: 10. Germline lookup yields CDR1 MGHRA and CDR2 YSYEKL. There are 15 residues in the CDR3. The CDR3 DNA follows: TGCGCCAGCAGCCAACGACAGGGTAATGATCTTGAAGCTTTCTTT. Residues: CASSQRQGNDLEAFF.

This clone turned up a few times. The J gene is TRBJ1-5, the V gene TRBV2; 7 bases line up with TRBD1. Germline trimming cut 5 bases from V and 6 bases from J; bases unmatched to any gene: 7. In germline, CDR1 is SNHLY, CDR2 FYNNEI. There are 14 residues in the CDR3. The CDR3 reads CASSIDRDRQPQHF. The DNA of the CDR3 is TGTGCCAGCAGTATCGACAGGGACCGTCAGCCCCAGCATTTT. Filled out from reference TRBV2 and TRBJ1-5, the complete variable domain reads EPEVTQTPSHQVTQMGQEVILRCVPISNHLYFYWYRQILGQKVEFLVSFYNNEISEKSEIFDDQFSVERPDGSNFTLKIRSTKLEDSAMYFCASSIDRDRQPQHFGDGTRLSIL.

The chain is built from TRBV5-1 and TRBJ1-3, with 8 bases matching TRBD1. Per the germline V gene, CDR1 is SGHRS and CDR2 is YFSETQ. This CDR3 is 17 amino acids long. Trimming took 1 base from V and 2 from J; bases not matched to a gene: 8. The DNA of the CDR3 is TGCGCCAGCAGCTTGAGAACAGGGGGAGCAGCTGGAAACACCATATATTTT. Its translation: CASSLRTGGAAGNTIYF.

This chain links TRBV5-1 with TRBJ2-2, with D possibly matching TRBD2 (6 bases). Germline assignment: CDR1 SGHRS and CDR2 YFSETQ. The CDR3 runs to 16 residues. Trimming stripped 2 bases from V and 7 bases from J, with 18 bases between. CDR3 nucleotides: TGCGCCAGCAGCTTTGGTGGATTAGCGGTCAACGGGGAGCTGTTTTTT. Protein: CASSFGGLAVNGELFF.

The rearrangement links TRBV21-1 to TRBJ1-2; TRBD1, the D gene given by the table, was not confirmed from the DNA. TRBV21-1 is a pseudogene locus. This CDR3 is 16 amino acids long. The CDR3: CASSKRKDRDSYGYTF. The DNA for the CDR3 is TGTGCCAGCAGCAAACGGAAAGACAGGGATAGCTATGGCTACACCTTC.

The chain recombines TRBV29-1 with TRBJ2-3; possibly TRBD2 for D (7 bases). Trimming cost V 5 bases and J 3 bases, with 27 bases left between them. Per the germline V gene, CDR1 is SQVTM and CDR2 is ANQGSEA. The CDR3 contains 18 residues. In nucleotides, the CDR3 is TGCAGCGTTTTGGGGGCCGGGGGACTTAAGGGAGGGACAGATACGCAGTATTTT. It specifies CSVLGAGGLKGGTDTQYF.

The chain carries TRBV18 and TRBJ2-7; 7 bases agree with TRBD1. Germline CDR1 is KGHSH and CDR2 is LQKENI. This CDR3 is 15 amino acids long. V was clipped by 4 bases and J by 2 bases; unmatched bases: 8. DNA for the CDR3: TGTGCCAGCTCACACGGACAGGTAGAGGCCTACGAGCAGTACTTC. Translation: CASSHGQVEAYEQYF.

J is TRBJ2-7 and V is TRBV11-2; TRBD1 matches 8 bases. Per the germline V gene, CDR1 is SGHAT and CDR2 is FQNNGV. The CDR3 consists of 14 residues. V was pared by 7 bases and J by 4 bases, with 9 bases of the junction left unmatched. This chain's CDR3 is CASTAQGVGYEQYF. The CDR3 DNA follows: TGTGCCAGCACCGCACAGGGGGTAGGGTACGAGCAGTACTTC.

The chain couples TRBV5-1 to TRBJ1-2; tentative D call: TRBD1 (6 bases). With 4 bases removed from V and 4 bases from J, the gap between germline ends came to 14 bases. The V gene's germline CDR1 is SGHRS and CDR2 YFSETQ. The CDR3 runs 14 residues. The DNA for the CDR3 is TGCGCCAGCAGCACCGGACAGCTCCCCTATGGCTACACCTTC. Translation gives CASSTGQLPYGYTF.

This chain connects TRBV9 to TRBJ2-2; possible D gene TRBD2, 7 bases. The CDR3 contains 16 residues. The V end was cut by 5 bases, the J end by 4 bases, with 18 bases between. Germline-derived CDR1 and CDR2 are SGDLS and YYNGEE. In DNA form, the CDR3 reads TGTGCCAGCAGTGCCCGGAGGGGGGGGACCACCGGGGAGCTGTTTTTT. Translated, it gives CASSARRGGTTGELFF. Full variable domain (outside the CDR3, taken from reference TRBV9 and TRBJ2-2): DSGVTQTPKHLITATGQRVTLRCSPRSGDLSVYWYQQSLDQGLQFLIQYYNGEERAKGNILERFSAQQFPDLHSELNLSSLELGDSALYFCASSARRGGTTGELFFGEGSRLTVL.

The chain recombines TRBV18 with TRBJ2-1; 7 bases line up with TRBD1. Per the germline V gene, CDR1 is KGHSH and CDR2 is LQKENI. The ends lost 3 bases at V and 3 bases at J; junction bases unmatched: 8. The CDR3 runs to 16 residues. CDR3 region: CASSPQWTGLYNEQFF. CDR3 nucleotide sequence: TGTGCCAGCTCACCTCAATGGACAGGCCTCTACAATGAGCAGTTCTTC.

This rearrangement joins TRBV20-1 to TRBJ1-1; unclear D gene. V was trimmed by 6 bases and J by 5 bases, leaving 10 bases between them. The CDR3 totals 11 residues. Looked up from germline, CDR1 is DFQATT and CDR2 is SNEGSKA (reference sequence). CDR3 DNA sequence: TGCAGTGCCTTCGACACGACTGAAGCTTTCTTT. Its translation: CSAFDTTEAFF.

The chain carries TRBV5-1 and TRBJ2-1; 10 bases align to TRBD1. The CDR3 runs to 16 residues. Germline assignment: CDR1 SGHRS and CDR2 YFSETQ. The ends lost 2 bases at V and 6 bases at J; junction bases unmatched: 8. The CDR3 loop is CASSFTDRGRVNEQFF. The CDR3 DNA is TGCGCCAGCAGCTTTACCGACAGGGGGCGAGTCAATGAGCAGTTCTTC.

CDR3 in amino acids: CASSSGAGLAGSYEQYF. The CDR3 coding sequence is TGTGCCAGCAGCTCCGGGGCGGGACTAGCGGGTTCCTACGAGCAGTACTTC. The chain has TRBV5-4 and TRBJ2-7, with 12 positions matching TRBD2. The CDR3 sequence is 17 residues long. The J segment lost 1 base and the V segment lost 3 bases, leaving 8 bases of the junction unmatched. The germline gives CDR1 SGHNT, CDR2 YYREEE (reference sequence).

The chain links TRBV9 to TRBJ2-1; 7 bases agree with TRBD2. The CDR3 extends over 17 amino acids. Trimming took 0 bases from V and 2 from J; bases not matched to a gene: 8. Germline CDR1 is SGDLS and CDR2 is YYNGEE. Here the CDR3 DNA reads TGTGCCAGCAGCGTAGGGGGCGGGAGCCTGACCTACAATGAGCAGTTCTTC. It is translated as CASSVGGGSLTYNEQFF.

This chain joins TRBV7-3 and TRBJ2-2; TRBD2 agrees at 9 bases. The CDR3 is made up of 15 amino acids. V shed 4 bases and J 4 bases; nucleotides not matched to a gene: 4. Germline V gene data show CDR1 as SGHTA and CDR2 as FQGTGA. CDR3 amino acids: CASSSGLAVTGELFF. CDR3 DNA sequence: TGTGCCAGCAGCTCGGGACTAGCAGTCACCGGGGAGCTGTTTTTT.

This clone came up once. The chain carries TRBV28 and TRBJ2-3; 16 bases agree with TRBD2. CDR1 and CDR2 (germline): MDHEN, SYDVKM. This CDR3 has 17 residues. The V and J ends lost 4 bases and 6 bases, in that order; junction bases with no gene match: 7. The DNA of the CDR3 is TGTGCCAGCAGTTACCTGGGACTAGCGGGAGGGCCGGATACGCAGTATTTT. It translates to CASSYLGLAGGPDTQYF.

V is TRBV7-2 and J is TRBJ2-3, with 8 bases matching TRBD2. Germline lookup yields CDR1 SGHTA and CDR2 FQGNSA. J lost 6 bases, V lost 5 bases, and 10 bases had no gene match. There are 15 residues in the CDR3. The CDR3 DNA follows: TGTGCCAGCAGCCAATGGGGCGGGAGGTCGGATACGCAGTATTTT. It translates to CASSQWGGRSDTQYF.

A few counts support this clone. The CDR3 nucleotides are TGTGCCAGCTCACTAGGACAGGCCTCCTATGGCTACACCTTC. Its protein product is CASSLGQASYGYTF. V is TRBV18 and J is TRBJ1-2; 7 bases align to TRBD1. V gave up 4 bases and J gave up 4 bases; unmatched junction bases: 6. CDR3 size: 14 residues. Germline loops: CDR1 KGHSH, CDR2 LQKENI.

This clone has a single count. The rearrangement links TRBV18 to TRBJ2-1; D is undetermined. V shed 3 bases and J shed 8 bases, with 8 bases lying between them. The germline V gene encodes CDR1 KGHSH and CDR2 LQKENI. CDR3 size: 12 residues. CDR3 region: CASSPLADEQFF. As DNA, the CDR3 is TGTGCCAGCTCACCCCTTGCGGATGAGCAGTTCTTC. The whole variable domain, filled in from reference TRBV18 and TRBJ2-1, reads NAGVMQNPRHLVRRRGQEARLRCSPMKGHSHVYWYRQLPEEGLKFMVYLQKENIIDESGMPKERFSAEFPKEGPSILRIQQVVRGDSAAYFCASSPLADEQFFGPGTRLTVL.

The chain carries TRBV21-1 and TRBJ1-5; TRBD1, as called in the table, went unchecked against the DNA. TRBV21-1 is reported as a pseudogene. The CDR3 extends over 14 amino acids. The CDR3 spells CASTQDSYNQPQHF. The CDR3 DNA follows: TGTGCCAGCACTCAGGACAGTTACAATCAGCCCCAGCATTTT.

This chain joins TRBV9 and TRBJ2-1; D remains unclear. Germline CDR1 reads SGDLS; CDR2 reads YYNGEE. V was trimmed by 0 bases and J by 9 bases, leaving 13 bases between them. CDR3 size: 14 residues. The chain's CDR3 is CASSVGASAVEQFF. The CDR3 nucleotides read TGTGCCAGCAGCGTAGGGGCCTCGGCTGTTGAGCAGTTCTTC.

The CDR3 DNA follows: TGTGCCAGTAGAGTAGCGGGAGGATACGAGCAGTACTTC. It translates to CASRVAGGYEQYF. The chain has TRBV19 and TRBJ2-7, with TRBD2 matching over 10 bases. Germline assignment: CDR1 LNHDA and CDR2 SQIVND (reference sequence). Unmatched junction bases numbered 3, after V lost 6 bases and J lost 4 bases. This CDR3 is built from 13 residues.

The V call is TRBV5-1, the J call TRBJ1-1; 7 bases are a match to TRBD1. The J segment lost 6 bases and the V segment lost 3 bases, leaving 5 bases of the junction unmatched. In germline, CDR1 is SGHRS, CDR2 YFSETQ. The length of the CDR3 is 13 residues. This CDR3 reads CASSYPGGAEAFF. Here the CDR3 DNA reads TGCGCCAGCAGCTACCCAGGGGGTGCTGAAGCTTTCTTT.

DNA of the CDR3: TGTGCCAGCAGTAGAGGTGGCGGCTCCTACGAGCAGTACTTC. Its protein product is CASSRGGGSYEQYF. The gene calls are TRBV28 and TRBJ2-7; D remains unclear. The CDR3 extends over 14 amino acids. Trimming stripped 5 bases from V and 0 bases from J, with 11 bases between. The V gene's germline CDR1 is MDHEN and CDR2 SYDVKM.

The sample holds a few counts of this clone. The CDR3 DNA follows: TGTGCCAGCAGTGAATATATCCAGGGGGTGAACACTGAAGCTTTCTTT. Translation: CASSEYIQGVNTEAFF. The gene calls are TRBV25-1 and TRBJ1-1; 7 bases align to TRBD1. The CDR3 totals 16 residues. With 0 bases clipped from V and 0 bases from J, the junction kept 4 bases outside the gene matches. Germline values: CDR1 MGHDK, CDR2 SYGVNS. Looking up the rest from reference TRBV25-1 and TRBJ1-1 gives the full variable domain: EADIYQTPRYLVIGTGKKITLECSQTMGHDKMYWYQQDPGMELHLIHYSYGVNSTEKGDLSSESTVSRIRTEHFPLTLESARPSHTSQYLCASSEYIQGVNTEAFFGQGTRLTVV.

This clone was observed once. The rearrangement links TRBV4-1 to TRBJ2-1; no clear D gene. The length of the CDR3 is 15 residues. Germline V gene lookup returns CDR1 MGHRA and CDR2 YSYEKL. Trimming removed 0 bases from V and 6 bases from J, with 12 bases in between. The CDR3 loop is CASSQEPGLINEQFF. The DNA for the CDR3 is TGCGCCAGCAGCCAAGAGCCAGGTCTAATCAATGAGCAGTTCTTC.